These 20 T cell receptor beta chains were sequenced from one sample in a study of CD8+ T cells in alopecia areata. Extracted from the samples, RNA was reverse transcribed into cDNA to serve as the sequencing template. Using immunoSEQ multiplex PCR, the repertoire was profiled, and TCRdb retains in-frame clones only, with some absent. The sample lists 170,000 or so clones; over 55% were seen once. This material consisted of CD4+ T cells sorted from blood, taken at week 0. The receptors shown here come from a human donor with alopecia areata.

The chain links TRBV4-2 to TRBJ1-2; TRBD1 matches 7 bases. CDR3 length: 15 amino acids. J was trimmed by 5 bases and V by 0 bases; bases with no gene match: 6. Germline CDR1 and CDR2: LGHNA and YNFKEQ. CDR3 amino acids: CASSQDPGTAYGYTF. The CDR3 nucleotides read TGTGCCAGCAGCCAAGATCCAGGGACAGCTTATGGCTACACCTTC.

DNA for the CDR3: TGCAGTGCTGGGGGCGACTATGGCTACACCTTC. Translation gives CSAGGDYGYTF. The J gene is TRBJ1-2, the V gene TRBV29-1; possibly TRBD1 for D (6 bases). This CDR3 comprises 11 residues. Looked up from germline, CDR1 is SQVTM and CDR2 is ANQGSEA.

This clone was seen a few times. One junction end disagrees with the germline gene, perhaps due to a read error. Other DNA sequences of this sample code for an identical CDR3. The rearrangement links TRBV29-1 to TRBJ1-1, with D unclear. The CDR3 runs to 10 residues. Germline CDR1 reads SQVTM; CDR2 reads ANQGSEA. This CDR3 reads CSVTHTEAFF. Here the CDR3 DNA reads TGCAGCGTTACACACACAGAAGCTTTCTTT.

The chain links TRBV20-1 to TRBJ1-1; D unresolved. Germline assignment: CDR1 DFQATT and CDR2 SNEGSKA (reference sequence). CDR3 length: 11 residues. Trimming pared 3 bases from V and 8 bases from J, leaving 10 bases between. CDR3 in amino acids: CSASRGPEAFF. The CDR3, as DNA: TGCAGTGCTAGTCGGGGTCCCGAAGCTTTCTTT.

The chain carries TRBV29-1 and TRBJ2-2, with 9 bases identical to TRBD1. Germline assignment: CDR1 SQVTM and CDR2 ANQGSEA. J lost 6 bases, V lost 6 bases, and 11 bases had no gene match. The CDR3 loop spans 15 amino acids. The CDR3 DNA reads TGCAGCGTAGGACCGGGACAGGGTTCTTCCGGGGAGCTGTTTTTT. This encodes CSVGPGQGSSGELFF.

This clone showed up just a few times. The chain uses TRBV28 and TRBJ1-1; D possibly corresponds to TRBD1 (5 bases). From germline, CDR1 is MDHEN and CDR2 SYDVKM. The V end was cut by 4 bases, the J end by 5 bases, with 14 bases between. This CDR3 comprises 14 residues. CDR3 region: CASSSDNIGTEAFF. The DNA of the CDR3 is TGTGCCAGCAGTTCGGACAACATCGGAACTGAAGCTTTCTTT.

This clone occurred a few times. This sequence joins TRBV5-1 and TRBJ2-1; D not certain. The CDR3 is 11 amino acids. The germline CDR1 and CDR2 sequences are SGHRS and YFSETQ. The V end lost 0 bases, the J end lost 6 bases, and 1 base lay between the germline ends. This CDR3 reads CASSLANEQFF. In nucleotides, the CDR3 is TGCGCCAGCAGCTTGGCCAATGAGCAGTTCTTC. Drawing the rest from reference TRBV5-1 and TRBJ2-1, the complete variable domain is KAGVTQTPRYLIKTRGQQVTLSCSPISGHRSVSWYQQTPGQGLQFLFEYFSETQRNKGNFPGRFSGRQFSNSRSEMNVSTLELGDSALYLCASSLANEQFFGPGTRLTVL.

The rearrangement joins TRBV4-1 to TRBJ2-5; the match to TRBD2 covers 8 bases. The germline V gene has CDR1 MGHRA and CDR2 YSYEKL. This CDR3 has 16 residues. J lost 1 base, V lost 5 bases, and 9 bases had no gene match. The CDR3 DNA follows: TGCGCCAGCAGCTCTTTAGCGGGGATCCCCCAAGAGACCCAGTACTTC. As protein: CASSSLAGIPQETQYF.

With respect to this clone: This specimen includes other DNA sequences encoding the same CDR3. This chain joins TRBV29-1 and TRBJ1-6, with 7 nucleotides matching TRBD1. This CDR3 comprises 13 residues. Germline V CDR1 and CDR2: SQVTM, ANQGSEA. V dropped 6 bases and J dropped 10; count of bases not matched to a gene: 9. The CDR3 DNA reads TGCAGCGTGGAGACAGGGCGGGGGTCACCCCTCCACTTT. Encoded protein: CSVETGRGSPLHF.

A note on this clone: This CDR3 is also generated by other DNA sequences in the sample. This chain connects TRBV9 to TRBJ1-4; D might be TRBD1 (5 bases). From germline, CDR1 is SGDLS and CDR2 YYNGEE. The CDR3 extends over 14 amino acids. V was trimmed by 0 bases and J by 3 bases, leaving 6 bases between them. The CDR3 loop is CASSVGQSNEKLFF. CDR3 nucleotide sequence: TGTGCCAGCAGCGTAGGACAGTCTAATGAAAAACTGTTTTTT.

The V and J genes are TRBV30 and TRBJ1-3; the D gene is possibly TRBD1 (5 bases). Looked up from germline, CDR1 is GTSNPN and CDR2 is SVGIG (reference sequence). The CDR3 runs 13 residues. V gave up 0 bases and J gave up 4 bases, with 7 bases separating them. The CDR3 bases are TGTGCCTGGAGTGTACAGGAAGGAAACACCATATATTTT. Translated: CAWSVQEGNTIYF. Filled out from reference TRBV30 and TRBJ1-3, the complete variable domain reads SQTIHQWPATLVQPVGSPLSLECTVEGTSNPNLYWYRQAAGRGLQLLFYSVGIGQISSEVPQNLSASRPQDRQFILSSKKLLLSDSGFYLCAWSVQEGNTIYFGEGSWLTVV.

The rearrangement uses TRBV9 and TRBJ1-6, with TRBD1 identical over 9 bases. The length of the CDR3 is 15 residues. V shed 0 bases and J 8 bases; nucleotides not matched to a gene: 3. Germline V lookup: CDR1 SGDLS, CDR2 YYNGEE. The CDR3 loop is CASSVATGGDSPLHF. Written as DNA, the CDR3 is TGTGCCAGCAGCGTAGCTACAGGGGGCGATTCACCCCTCCACTTT.

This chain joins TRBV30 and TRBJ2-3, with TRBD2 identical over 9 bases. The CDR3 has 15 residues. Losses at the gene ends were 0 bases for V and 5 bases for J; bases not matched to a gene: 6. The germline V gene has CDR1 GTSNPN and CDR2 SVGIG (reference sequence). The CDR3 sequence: CAWSVGGGVRDTQYF. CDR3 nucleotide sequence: TGTGCCTGGAGTGTAGGCGGGGGGGTGAGAGATACGCAGTATTTT.

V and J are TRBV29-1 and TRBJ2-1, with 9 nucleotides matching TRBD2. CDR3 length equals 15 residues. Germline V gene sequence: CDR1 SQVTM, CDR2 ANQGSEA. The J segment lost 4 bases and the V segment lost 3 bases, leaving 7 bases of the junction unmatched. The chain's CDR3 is CSVEAGGGLYNEQFF. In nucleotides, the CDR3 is TGCAGCGTTGAGGCGGGAGGGGGCCTTTACAATGAGCAGTTCTTC.

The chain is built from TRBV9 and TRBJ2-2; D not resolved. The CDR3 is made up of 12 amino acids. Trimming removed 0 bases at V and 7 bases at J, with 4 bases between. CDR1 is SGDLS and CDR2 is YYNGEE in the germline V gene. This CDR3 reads CASSVVSGELFF. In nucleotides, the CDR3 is TGTGCCAGCAGCGTAGTTAGCGGGGAGCTGTTTTTT.

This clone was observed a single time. The CDR3 DNA reads TGTGCCAGCAGTTTCGGGCAGAACAATTCACCCCTCCACTTT. Residues: CASSFGQNNSPLHF. The chain joins TRBV27 to TRBJ1-6; no firm D call. V lost 3 bases and J 7 bases, leaving 10 bases between the germline ends. The CDR3 runs 14 residues. Germline-derived CDR1 and CDR2 are MNHEY and SMNVEV (reference sequence).

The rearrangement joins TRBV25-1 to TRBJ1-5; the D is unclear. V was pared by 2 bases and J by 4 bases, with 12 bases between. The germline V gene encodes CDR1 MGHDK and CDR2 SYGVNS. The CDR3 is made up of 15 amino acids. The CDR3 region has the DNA TGTGCCAGCAGTGAAAGACGGAGAAAGAATCAGCCCCAGCATTTT. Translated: CASSERRRKNQPQHF.

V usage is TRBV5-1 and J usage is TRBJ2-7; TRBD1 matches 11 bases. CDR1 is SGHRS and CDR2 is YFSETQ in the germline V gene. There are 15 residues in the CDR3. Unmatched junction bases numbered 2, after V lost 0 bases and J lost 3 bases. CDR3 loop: CASSLEGQGDYEQYF. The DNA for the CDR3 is TGCGCCAGCAGCTTGGAGGGACAGGGGGACTACGAGCAGTACTTC.

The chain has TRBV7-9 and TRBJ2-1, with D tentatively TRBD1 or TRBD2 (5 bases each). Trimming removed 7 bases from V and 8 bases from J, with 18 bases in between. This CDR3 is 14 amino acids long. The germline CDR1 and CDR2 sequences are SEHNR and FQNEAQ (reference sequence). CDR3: CASIEEGDLHEQFF. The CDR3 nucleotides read TGTGCCAGCATCGAAGAAGGGGACCTCCATGAGCAGTTCTTC.

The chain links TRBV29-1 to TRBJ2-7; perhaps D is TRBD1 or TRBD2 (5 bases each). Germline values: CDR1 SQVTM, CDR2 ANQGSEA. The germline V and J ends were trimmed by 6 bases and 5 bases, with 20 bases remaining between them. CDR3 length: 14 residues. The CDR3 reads CSVGVGQAGHEQYF. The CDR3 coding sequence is TGCAGCGTGGGGGTGGGCCAGGCGGGCCACGAGCAGTACTTC.